This T cell receptor beta chain was recovered during a study of OX40 agonist ivuxolimab in advanced cancers. Libraries were prepared by immunoSEQ multiplex PCR; TCRdb keeps only in-frame clonotypes and omits some of them. The data hold around 64,000 clones, with approximately 80% observed a single time. Patients with autoimmune history or systemic immunosuppression were excluded. Collection of blood occurred at baseline, at cycle 4 day 1, and at cycle 7 day 1. Of note for this clone: No antigen is known for it.

There are 15 residues in the CDR3. Germline lookup yields CDR1 SEHNR and CDR2 FQNEAQ (reference sequence). Trimming removed 6 bases at V and 2 bases at J, with 14 bases between. Study observations and caveats: Among T cells, CD8+ cells averaged more expanded clones than CD4+ cells. Blood T cells, both CD4+ and CD8+, expanded clonally by week 6 at 0.1 to 3.0 mg/kg.

This TCR was sampled from an adult with an advanced solid tumor such as melanoma, head and neck, liver or kidney cancer. This rearrangement joins TRBV7-9 to TRBJ1-5, with TRBD1 as a possible D gene (6 bases). This specimen was CD4+ or CD8+ T cells sorted from blood, taken in a trial of the OX40 agonist ivuxolimab. The CDR3 sequence is CASSLGGGGNQPQHF. CDR3 nucleotide sequence: TGTGCCAGCAGTCTAGGGGGGGGAGGCAATCAGCCCCAGCATTTT.